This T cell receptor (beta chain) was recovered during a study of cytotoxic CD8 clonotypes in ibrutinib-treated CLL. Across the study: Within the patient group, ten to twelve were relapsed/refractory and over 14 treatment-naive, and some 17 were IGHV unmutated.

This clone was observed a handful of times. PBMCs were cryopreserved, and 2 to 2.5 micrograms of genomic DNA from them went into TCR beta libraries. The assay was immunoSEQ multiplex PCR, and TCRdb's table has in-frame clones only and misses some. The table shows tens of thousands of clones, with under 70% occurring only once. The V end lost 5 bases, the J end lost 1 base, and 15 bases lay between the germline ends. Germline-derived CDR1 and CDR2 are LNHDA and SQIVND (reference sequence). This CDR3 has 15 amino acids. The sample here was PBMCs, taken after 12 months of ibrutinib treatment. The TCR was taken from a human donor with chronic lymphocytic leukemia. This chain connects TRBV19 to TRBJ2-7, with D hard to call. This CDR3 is CASSGYPTTSYEQYF. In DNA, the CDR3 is TGTGCCAGTAGTGGATACCCCACTACTTCCTACGAGCAGTACTTC.